Shown below are 27 T cell receptor beta chains from a single sample sequenced in a study of identical twins. Using its own MiXCR run on the 5' RACE reads, TCRdb lists one record per CDR3 protein. Here the sample spans 1.5 million to 2 million distinct CDR3 sequences, 25% to 35% being singletons. The specimen was cord blood. The receptors come from a newborn girl in good health.

The V gene is TRBV5-1, the J gene TRBJ1-4; TRBD1 agrees at 7 bases. Germline V gives CDR1 SGHRS, CDR2 YFSETQ. The V and J ends lost 4 bases and 4 bases, in that order; junction bases with no gene match: 10. The CDR3 is made up of 16 amino acids. The DNA of the CDR3 is TGCGCCAGCAGCATATACTCCGGGACAGTTAATGAAAAACTGTTTTTT. Translation gives CASSIYSGTVNEKLFF. The full variable domain, in which reference TRBV5-1 and TRBJ1-4 provide the parts outside the CDR3, is KAGVTQTPRYLIKTRGQQVTLSCSPISGHRSVSWYQQTPGQGLQFLFEYFSETQRNKGNFPGRFSGRQFSNSRSEMNVSTLELGDSALYLCASSIYSGTVNEKLFFGSGTQLSVL.

The chain employs TRBV6-7 and TRBJ2-5; weak D call: TRBD2 (5 bases). TRBV6-7 is identified as an open reading frame with a role that is uncertain. Trimming removed 2 bases from V and 2 bases from J, with 9 bases in between. The CDR3 sequence is 14 residues long. The chain's CDR3 is CASSYRLTQETQYF. CDR3 nucleotides: TGTGCCAGCAGTTACCGACTAACACAAGAGACCCAGTACTTC.

This clonotype was counted ten times or more. The V and J genes are TRBV10-3 and TRBJ2-1; no firm D call. The CDR3 sequence is 14 residues long. Trimming stripped 6 bases from V and 5 bases from J, with 14 bases between. The germline CDR1 and CDR2 sequences are ENHRY and SYGVKD. This chain's CDR3 is CAISRHLWNNEQFF. The CDR3 DNA is TGTGCCATCAGCCGACACTTGTGGAACAATGAGCAGTTCTTC.

The chain has TRBV28 and TRBJ2-3; no definite D call. The germline V and J ends were trimmed by 2 bases and 5 bases, with 11 bases remaining between them. CDR1 and CDR2 from the germline V gene are MDHEN and SYDVKM. The CDR3 sequence is 14 residues long. CDR3 region: CASSLMAGGDTQYF. The CDR3 region has the DNA TGTGCCAGCAGTTTAATGGCAGGTGGAGATACGCAGTATTTT.

This clonotype was seen only a few times. The chain has TRBV19 and TRBJ2-7, with 7 bases that match TRBD2. CDR1 LNHDA and CDR2 SQIVND come from the germline V gene (reference sequence). CDR3 length equals 14 residues. J gave up 2 bases and V 1 base, and 2 bases lay outside the gene matches. For the CDR3, the DNA is TGTGCCAGTAGTATAGTAGCGGGCGCCTACGAGCAGTACTTC. It yields the protein CASSIVAGAYEQYF.

The chain joins TRBV20-1 to TRBJ2-1; a weak D match, TRBD2 (6 bases). CDR1 is DFQATT, CDR2 SNEGSKA, per germline (reference sequence). CDR3 size: 14 residues. V was shortened by 6 bases and J by 0 bases, with 12 bases between the two germline ends. The CDR3: CSATDYLSYNEQFF. CDR3 in DNA: TGCAGTGCAACGGACTACCTCTCCTACAATGAGCAGTTCTTC.

This clonotype occurred once. V and J are TRBV20-1 and TRBJ2-7, with 9 positions matching TRBD2. The V segment lost 6 bases and the J segment 7 bases; nucleotides outside the gene matches: 16. This CDR3 has 15 residues. In germline, CDR1 is DFQATT, CDR2 SNEGSKA (reference sequence). The CDR3 bases are TGCAGTGCCCAGAGGTCTAGCGGGGTCAGTGATGAGCAGTACTTC. Translating gives CSAQRSSGVSDEQYF.

This clonotype was seen only a few times. In DNA, the CDR3 is TGCAGTGCTAGAGAACCTGAGAGCTCCTACGAGCAGTACTTC. It encodes CSAREPESSYEQYF. The V gene is TRBV20-1, the J gene TRBJ2-7; D is undetermined. CDR1 and CDR2 from the germline V gene are DFQATT and SNEGSKA (reference sequence). The CDR3 runs to 14 residues. Trimming removed 0 bases from V and 0 bases from J, with 9 bases in between.

This rearrangement joins TRBV11-3 to TRBJ2-2, with TRBD1 as a possible D gene (6 bases). Germline V lookup: CDR1 SGHNT, CDR2 YENEEA. The CDR3 covers 16 residues. Trimming pared 1 base from V and 0 bases from J, leaving 9 bases between. The CDR3 region is CASSLAQGTNTGELFF. The CDR3 coding sequence is TGTGCCAGCAGCTTAGCACAGGGAACGAACACCGGGGAGCTGTTTTTT.

This clonotype was observed a few times. The rearrangement uses TRBV20-1 and TRBJ1-5, with D unclear. The CDR3 consists of 12 residues. V dropped 6 bases and J dropped 6 bases, with 12 bases sitting between them. CDR1 DFQATT and CDR2 SNEGSKA come from the germline V gene (reference sequence). The CDR3 loop is CSATAPCQPQHF. Here the CDR3 DNA reads TGCAGTGCGACGGCTCCCTGTCAGCCCCAGCATTTT.

V and J are TRBV19 and TRBJ2-4; D remains unclear. The CDR3 covers 13 residues. Germline V gene data show CDR1 as LNHDA and CDR2 as SQIVND (reference sequence). Trimming cost V 5 bases and J 2 bases, with 7 bases left between them. The CDR3 region is CASSDSPKNIQYF. The DNA of the CDR3 is TGTGCCAGTAGTGATTCGCCCAAAAACATTCAGTACTTC.

There are a few counts of this clonotype. V and J are TRBV7-2 and TRBJ2-3; D is possibly TRBD1 or TRBD2 (7 bases each). Germline V gene data show CDR1 as SGHTA and CDR2 as FQGNSA. The CDR3 has 15 residues. Trimming removed 7 bases from V and 3 bases from J, with 17 bases in between. The DNA of the CDR3 is TGTGCCAGCACTCGCAGGGGGGGGCGAACAGATACGCAGTATTTT. Protein sequence: CASTRRGGRTDTQYF.

About this clonotype: Given a much more abundant clone one base away, this may be a read error. The chain uses TRBV12-3 or TRBV12-4 and TRBJ2-3, with unresolved D. V gave up 7 bases and J gave up 2 bases, with 13 bases separating them. The CDR3 consists of 14 residues. Here the CDR3 DNA reads TGTGCCAGCAACGTAACGGCCCCCACAGATACGCAGTATTTT. It codes for CASNVTAPTDTQYF.

This clonotype appeared a few times. The J gene is TRBJ2-1, the V gene TRBV20-1; 8 bases match TRBD2. Per germline, CDR1 DFQATT and CDR2 SNEGSKA (reference sequence). The CDR3 loop spans 14 amino acids. V lost 3 bases, J lost 4 bases, and 5 bases stayed unmatched. The CDR3 sequence is CSASGGAWYNEQFF. CDR3 sequence (DNA): TGCAGTGCTAGCGGGGGGGCATGGTACAATGAGCAGTTCTTC.

A few counts support this clonotype. V gene TRBV9 combines with J gene TRBJ2-3, with 10 bases fitting TRBD2. V lost 2 bases to trimming and J lost 6 bases; unmatched junction nucleotides: 9. There are 16 residues in the CDR3. Looked up from germline, CDR1 is SGDLS and CDR2 is YYNGEE. CDR3 DNA: TGTGCCAGCAGCGTCACTAGCGGGGAGGGTCCGGATACGCAGTATTTT. Translating gives CASSVTSGEGPDTQYF.

This clonotype has a handful of counts. The chain employs TRBV7-9 and TRBJ2-7, with TRBD2 matching over 13 bases. Trimming at V came to 2 bases and at J to 5 bases, leaving 6 bases not matched to a gene. This CDR3 comprises 16 residues. Germline values: CDR1 SEHNR, CDR2 FQNEAQ (reference sequence). CDR3 nucleotide sequence: TGTGCCAGCAGCTTAACGGGACTAGCGGGAAGAGACGAGCAGTACTTC. Protein: CASSLTGLAGRDEQYF.

This clonotype occurred a few times. The CDR3, as DNA: TGTGCCAGCAGCCCGAGGACAGGGGTCAGAGAAAAACTGTTTTTT. Translating it yields CASSPRTGVREKLFF. The rearrangement joins TRBV4-2 to TRBJ1-4; TRBD1 matches 9 bases. The CDR3 is made up of 15 amino acids. CDR1 is LGHNA, CDR2 YNFKEQ, per germline. Unmatched junction bases numbered 8, after V lost 4 bases and J lost 8 bases.

This clonotype was observed many times. This chain joins TRBV7-8 and TRBJ2-7; 7 bases align to TRBD2. The germline V gene has CDR1 SGHVS and CDR2 FQNEAQ. The CDR3 extends over 14 amino acids. The junction had 3 bases not matched to a gene; V was cut back by 2 bases and J by 2 bases. This CDR3 is CASSLRDYTYEQYF. The CDR3 nucleotides are TGTGCCAGCAGCTTAAGGGACTACACCTACGAGCAGTACTTC.

This chain joins TRBV6-2 or TRBV6-3 and TRBJ2-7; a possible D gene is TRBD2 (5 bases). V lost 5 bases and J 1 base, leaving 12 bases between the germline ends. Germline assignment: CDR1 MNHEY and CDR2 SVGEGT. This CDR3 contains 14 residues. Written as DNA, the CDR3 is TGTGCCAGCAGTCGGGGTCTCCTATCCTACGAGCAGTACTTC. Its protein product is CASSRGLLSYEQYF.

The chain employs TRBV15 and TRBJ2-1; 10 nucleotides line up with TRBD2. The CDR3 is 16 amino acids. Germline V gene data show CDR1 as LNHNV and CDR2 as YYDKDF (reference sequence). J lost 7 bases, V lost 1 base, and 7 bases had no gene match. CDR3: CATSRVLAGGGNEQFF. The CDR3 region has the DNA TGTGCCACCAGCAGAGTCTTAGCGGGGGGCGGAAATGAGCAGTTCTTC. The full variable domain, its missing parts supplied by reference TRBV15 and TRBJ2-1, is DAMVIQNPRYQVTQFGKPVTLSCSQTLNHNVMYWYQQKSSQAPKLLFHYYDKDFNNEADTPDNFQSRRPNTSFCFLDIRSPGLGDTAMYLCATSRVLAGGGNEQFFGPGTRLTVL.

The chain recombines TRBV9 with TRBJ2-7, with a possible D match to TRBD2 (8 bases). V gave up 1 base and J gave up 1 base, with 18 bases separating them. Germline V CDR1 and CDR2: SGDLS, YYNGEE. This CDR3 is built from 17 residues. The DNA for the CDR3 is TGTGCCAGCAGCGTACCGGGGGGGACAGCGGTGTCCTACGAGCAGTACTTC. Its protein product is CASSVPGGTAVSYEQYF.

The chain recombines TRBV5-1 with TRBJ2-1; tentative D call: TRBD2 (6 bases). V lost 5 bases, J lost 6 bases, and 15 bases lay in between. In germline, CDR1 is SGHRS, CDR2 YFSETQ. The CDR3 has 14 residues. The chain's CDR3 is CASSDQRRGNEQFF. The CDR3 DNA is TGCGCCAGCAGTGACCAGCGGAGGGGCAATGAGCAGTTCTTC.

V gene TRBV27 combines with J gene TRBJ1-1; TRBD1 agrees at 10 bases. Germline assignment: CDR1 MNHEY and CDR2 SMNVEV (reference sequence). The V segment lost 4 bases and the J segment 6 bases; nucleotides outside the gene matches: 8. The CDR3 runs to 15 residues. The CDR3: CASSSTGGARAEAFF. CDR3 nucleotide sequence: TGTGCCAGCAGTTCGACAGGGGGCGCCAGGGCTGAAGCTTTCTTT.

This clonotype was observed a few times. Here the CDR3 DNA reads TGTGCCAGCAGTCCGGGACGCCGATCCTACAATGAGCAGTTCTTC. Encoded protein: CASSPGRRSYNEQFF. The chain links TRBV6-1 to TRBJ2-1; the D gene could be TRBD1 or TRBD2 (5 bases each). CDR3 length: 15 residues. Between the trimmed V and J ends, which lost 5 bases and 1 base, there was a span of 12 bases. Per germline, CDR1 MNHNS and CDR2 SASEGT.

The CDR3 DNA reads as TGCAGTGCCGATAGGGCAGGGGGGACTGAAGCTTTCTTT. Its translation: CSADRAGGTEAFF. V is TRBV20-1 and J is TRBJ1-1; 7 positions match TRBD1. Germline V gene data show CDR1 as DFQATT and CDR2 as SNEGSKA (reference sequence). The CDR3 is 13 amino acids. J lost 5 bases, V lost 6 bases, and 9 bases had no gene match.

Remarks on this clonotype: A read error may account for a junction end that differs from germline. The genes are TRBV5-1 and TRBJ1-1; D unclear. The CDR3 loop spans 16 amino acids. Germline loops: CDR1 SGHRS, CDR2 YFSETQ. Here the CDR3 reads CSSSLVAGAAEGEAFF. CDR3 DNA sequence: TGCTCCAGCAGCTTGGTAGCGGGAGCAGCGGAGGGTGAAGCTTTCTTT.

Ten or more counts support this clonotype. The gene calls are TRBV29-1 and TRBJ1-2; D gene ambiguous. V was shortened by 5 bases and J by 1 base, with 11 bases between the two germline ends. CDR1 and CDR2 from the germline V gene are SQVTM and ANQGSEA. The CDR3 is 13 amino acids. The CDR3 nucleotides read TGCAGCGTTACCAGGTCCCTTAACTATGGCTACACCTTC. Translating gives CSVTRSLNYGYTF.